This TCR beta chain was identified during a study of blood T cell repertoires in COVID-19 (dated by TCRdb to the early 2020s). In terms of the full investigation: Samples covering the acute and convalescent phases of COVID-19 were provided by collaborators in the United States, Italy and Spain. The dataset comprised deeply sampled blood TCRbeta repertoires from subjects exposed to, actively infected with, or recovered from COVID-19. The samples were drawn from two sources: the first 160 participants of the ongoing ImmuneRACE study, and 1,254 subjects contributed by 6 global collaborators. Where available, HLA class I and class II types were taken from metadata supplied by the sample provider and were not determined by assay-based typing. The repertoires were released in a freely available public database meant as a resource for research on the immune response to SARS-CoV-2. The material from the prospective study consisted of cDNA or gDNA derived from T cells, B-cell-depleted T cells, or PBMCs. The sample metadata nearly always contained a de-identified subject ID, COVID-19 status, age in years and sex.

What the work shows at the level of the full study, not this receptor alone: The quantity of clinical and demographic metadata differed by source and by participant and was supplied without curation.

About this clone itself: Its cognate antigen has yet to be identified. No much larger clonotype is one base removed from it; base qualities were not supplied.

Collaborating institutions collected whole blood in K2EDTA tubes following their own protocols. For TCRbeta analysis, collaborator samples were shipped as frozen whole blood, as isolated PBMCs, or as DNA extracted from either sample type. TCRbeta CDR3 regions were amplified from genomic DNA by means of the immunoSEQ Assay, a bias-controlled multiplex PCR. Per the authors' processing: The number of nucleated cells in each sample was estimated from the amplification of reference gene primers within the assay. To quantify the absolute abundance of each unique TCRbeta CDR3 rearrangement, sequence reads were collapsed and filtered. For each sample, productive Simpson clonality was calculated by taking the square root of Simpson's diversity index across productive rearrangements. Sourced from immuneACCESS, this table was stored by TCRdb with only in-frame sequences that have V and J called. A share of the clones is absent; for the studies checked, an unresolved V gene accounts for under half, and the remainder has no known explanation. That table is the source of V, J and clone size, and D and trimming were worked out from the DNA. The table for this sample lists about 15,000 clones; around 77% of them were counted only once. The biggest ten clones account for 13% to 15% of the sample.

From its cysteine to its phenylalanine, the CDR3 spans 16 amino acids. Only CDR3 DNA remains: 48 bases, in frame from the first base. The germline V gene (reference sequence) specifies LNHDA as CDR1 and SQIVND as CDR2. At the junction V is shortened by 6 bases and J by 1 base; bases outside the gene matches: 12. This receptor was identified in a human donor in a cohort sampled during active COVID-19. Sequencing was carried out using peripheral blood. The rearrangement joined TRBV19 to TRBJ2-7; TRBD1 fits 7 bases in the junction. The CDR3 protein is CASRPTGRVGSYEQYF. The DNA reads TGTGCCAGTAGGCCGACAGGGAGAGTCGGGTCCTACGAGCAGTACTTC. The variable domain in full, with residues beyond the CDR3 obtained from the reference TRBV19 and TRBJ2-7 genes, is DGGITQSPKYLFRKEGQNVTLSCEQNLNHDAMYWYRQDPGQGLRLIYYSQIVNDFQKGDIAEGYSVSREKKESFPLTVTSAQKNPTAFYLCASRPTGRVGSYEQYFGPGTRLTVT.